These T cell receptor beta chains were read from a single sample in a study of T-cell memory formation after mild COVID-19. TCRdb reanalysed the 5' RACE reads using MiXCR and keeps one entry per CDR3 protein. Of 95,000 to 120,000 distinct CDR3 sequences in the sample, 18% are singletons; the top ten hold less than 6%. The sample comprised PBMCs or a T cell subset sorted from them (not recorded which). All receptors come from a man in his late teens or twenties who had mild COVID-19 (a few samples of this study predate the infection). Cell type and time point are not known. The CDR3 runs from the conserved cysteine through the conserved F or W. A D gene is named only where the DNA matches it firmly. Rows may omit the clone size; those that give it use once, few, many or a size class.

J gene: TRBJ2-3
V gene: TRBV9
D gene: TRBD2
clone size: few
CDR3 protein: CASSPPGLAGSDTQYF
CDR3 DNA: TGTGCCAGCAGCCCTCCGGGACTAGCGGGATCAGATACGCAGTATTTT

J gene: TRBJ1-3
V gene: TRBV11-2
D gene: TRBD1
clone size: few
CDR3 protein: CASSLDPDRGDTIYF
CDR3 DNA: TGTGCCAGCAGCTTAGATCCGGACAGGGGAGACACCATATATTTT

J gene: TRBJ2-7
V gene: TRBV27
D gene: NA
clone size: NA
CDR3 protein: CASSTLRRARYEQYF
CDR3 DNA: TGTGCCAGCAGCACCTTAAGGAGGGCACGCTACGAGCAGTACTTC

J gene: TRBJ2-1
V gene: TRBV5-5
D gene: TRBD2
clone size: NA
CDR3 protein: CASRLAGSSYNEQFF
CDR3 DNA: TGTGCCAGCAGGCTAGCGGGAAGCTCCTACAATGAGCAGTTCTTC

J gene: TRBJ2-3
V gene: TRBV2
D gene: NA
clone size: few
CDR3 protein: CASSEVRASDTQYF
CDR3 DNA: TGTGCCAGCAGTGAAGTCCGGGCGTCAGATACGCAGTATTTT

J gene: TRBJ1-2
V gene: TRBV20-1
D gene: NA
clone size: few
CDR3 protein: CSPSSGDVGGYTF
CDR3 DNA: TGCAGTCCCTCTAGCGGGGACGTCGGAGGCTACACCTTC

J gene: TRBJ1-5
V gene: TRBV6-2/TRBV6-3
D gene: NA
clone size: NA
CDR3 protein: CASSTQNSNQPQHF
CDR3 DNA: TGTGCCAGCAGTACACAGAATAGCAATCAGCCCCAGCATTTT

J gene: TRBJ1-2
V gene: TRBV6-2/TRBV6-3
D gene: TRBD1
clone size: few
CDR3 protein: CASSYSTGAVYGYTF
CDR3 DNA: TGTGCCAGCAGTTACTCGACAGGGGCGGTCTATGGCTACACCTTC

J gene: TRBJ2-2
V gene: TRBV4-3
D gene: TRBD2
clone size: NA
CDR3 protein: CASQDGTSGFSGELFF
CDR3 DNA: TGCGCCAGCCAAGACGGGACTAGCGGGTTTTCCGGGGAGCTGTTTTTT

J gene: TRBJ2-3
V gene: TRBV28
D gene: NA
clone size: few
CDR3 protein: CASSLISVPPFVPASTDTQYF
CDR3 DNA: TGTGCCAGCAGTCTAATATCCGTCCCTCCGTTTGTCCCCGCTAGCACAGATACGCAGTATTTT

J gene: TRBJ1-2
V gene: TRBV3-1
D gene: NA
clone size: NA
CDR3 protein: CASSQGVAYGYTF
CDR3 DNA: TGTGCCAGCAGCCAGGGGGTAGCCTATGGCTACACCTTC

J gene: TRBJ2-4
V gene: TRBV10-3
D gene: NA
clone size: NA
CDR3 protein: CAVRDGAKNIQYF
CDR3 DNA: TGTGCCGTTCGGGATGGAGCCAAAAACATTCAGTACTTC

J gene: TRBJ2-3
V gene: TRBV4-3
D gene: TRBD2
clone size: few
CDR3 protein: CASSQGRHSGGTDTQYF
CDR3 DNA: TGCGCCAGCAGCCAAGGCCGGCATAGCGGGGGCACAGATACGCAGTATTTT

J gene: TRBJ2-5
V gene: TRBV15
D gene: NA
clone size: NA
CDR3 protein: CATSRDQGPQETQYF
CDR3 DNA: TGTGCCACCAGCAGAGATCAGGGACCGCAAGAGACCCAGTACTTC

J gene: TRBJ1-1
V gene: TRBV19
D gene: NA
clone size: NA
CDR3 protein: CASRRGQLNTEAFF
CDR3 DNA: TGTGCCAGTAGACGAGGACAGTTGAACACTGAAGCTTTCTTT

J gene: TRBJ2-5
V gene: TRBV2
D gene: NA
clone size: few
CDR3 protein: CASSEQGQETQYF
CDR3 DNA: TGTGCCAGCAGTGAACAGGGACAAGAGACCCAGTACTTC

J gene: TRBJ1-5
V gene: TRBV6-2/TRBV6-3
D gene: TRBD1
clone size: NA
CDR3 protein: CASSRTTGSGQPQHF
CDR3 DNA: TGTGCCAGCAGTCGGACGACAGGGTCGGGACAGCCCCAGCATTTT

J gene: TRBJ2-1
V gene: TRBV15
D gene: NA
clone size: few
CDR3 protein: CATSRGGLAVNEQFF
CDR3 DNA: TGTGCCACCAGCAGAGGGGGGCTAGCTGTCAATGAGCAGTTCTTC

J gene: TRBJ1-6
V gene: TRBV2
D gene: NA
clone size: few
CDR3 protein: CASSDLSSESPLHF
CDR3 DNA: TGTGCCAGCAGTGATCTCAGCTCAGAATCACCCCTCCACTTT

J gene: TRBJ2-1
V gene: TRBV5-1
D gene: NA
clone size: few
CDR3 protein: CASSLSRVGNNEQFF
CDR3 DNA: TGCGCCAGCAGCTTGAGCCGGGTTGGGAACAATGAGCAGTTCTTC

J gene: TRBJ2-1
V gene: TRBV3-1
D gene: TRBD2
clone size: NA
CDR3 protein: CASSQELRGEVF
CDR3 DNA: TGTGCCAGCAGCCAAGAACTGCGGGGGGAGGTCTTC

J gene: TRBJ2-5
V gene: TRBV5-1
D gene: NA
clone size: few
CDR3 protein: CASSLTASQETQYF
CDR3 DNA: TGCGCCAGCAGCTTGACGGCCAGCCAAGAGACCCAGTACTTC

J gene: TRBJ1-2
V gene: TRBV4-2
D gene: NA
clone size: few
CDR3 protein: CASSQERGAGYGYTF
CDR3 DNA: TGTGCCAGCAGCCAAGAGCGGGGGGCGGGATATGGCTACACCTTC

J gene: TRBJ1-2
V gene: TRBV11-1
D gene: NA
clone size: NA
CDR3 protein: CASSSYEYGYTF
CDR3 DNA: TGTGCCAGCAGCTCCTACGAATATGGCTACACCTTC

J gene: TRBJ2-2
V gene: TRBV9
D gene: NA
clone size: NA
CDR3 protein: CASSVVFNTGELFF
CDR3 DNA: TGTGCCAGCAGCGTAGTGTTTAACACCGGGGAGCTGTTTTTT

J gene: TRBJ1-1
V gene: TRBV30
D gene: NA
clone size: NA
CDR3 protein: CAWSGQLNTEAFF
CDR3 DNA: TGTGCCTGGAGTGGACAGCTGAACACTGAAGCTTTCTTT

J gene: TRBJ2-2
V gene: TRBV27
D gene: NA
clone size: few
CDR3 protein: CASGYSDRTGELFF
CDR3 DNA: TGTGCCAGCGGCTACTCCGACAGAACCGGGGAGCTGTTTTTT

J gene: TRBJ1-6
V gene: TRBV9
D gene: TRBD1
clone size: NA
CDR3 protein: CASSVELRGPYNSPLHF
CDR3 DNA: TGTGCCAGCAGCGTAGAACTCAGGGGGCCTTATAATTCACCCCTCCACTTT

J gene: TRBJ1-2
V gene: TRBV5-1
D gene: TRBD1
clone size: NA
CDR3 protein: CASSFTGQAVGGYTF
CDR3 DNA: TGCGCCAGCAGCTTCACCGGACAGGCAGTTGGAGGCTACACCTTC

J gene: TRBJ2-1
V gene: TRBV7-2
D gene: TRBD2
clone size: NA
CDR3 protein: CASSRTSGNEQFF
CDR3 DNA: TGTGCCAGCAGCCGGACTAGCGGAAATGAGCAGTTCTTC

J gene: TRBJ1-5
V gene: TRBV20-1
D gene: NA
clone size: NA
CDR3 protein: CSAKPGSYSNQPQHF
CDR3 DNA: TGCAGTGCTAAGCCAGGGAGCTATAGCAATCAGCCCCAGCATTTT

J gene: TRBJ2-5
V gene: TRBV6-1
D gene: NA
clone size: NA
CDR3 protein: CASSGLLQETQYF
CDR3 DNA: TGTGCCAGCAGTGGACTCCTCCAAGAGACCCAGTACTTC

J gene: TRBJ2-3
V gene: TRBV4-3
D gene: NA
clone size: many
CDR3 protein: CASSQNSVRDTQYF
CDR3 DNA: TGCGCCAGCAGCCAAAACTCGGTCAGAGATACGCAGTATTTT

J gene: TRBJ2-3
V gene: TRBV6-5
D gene: NA
clone size: few
CDR3 protein: CASSYAAGAASTDTQYF
CDR3 DNA: TGTGCCAGCAGTTACGCTGCCGGTGCAGCTAGCACAGATACGCAGTATTTT

J gene: TRBJ1-3
V gene: TRBV7-9
D gene: NA
clone size: NA
CDR3 protein: CASSSRGSPGNTIYF
CDR3 DNA: TGTGCCAGCAGCTCTCGCGGGTCACCAGGAAACACCATATATTTT

J gene: TRBJ2-3
V gene: TRBV5-1
D gene: NA
clone size: NA
CDR3 protein: CASSFWEPRDTQYF
CDR3 DNA: TGCGCCAGCAGCTTTTGGGAGCCGAGAGATACGCAGTATTTT

J gene: TRBJ1-1
V gene: TRBV3-1
D gene: TRBD1
clone size: NA
CDR3 protein: CASSRTGLTEAFF
CDR3 DNA: TGTGCCAGCAGCCGGACAGGGCTGACTGAAGCTTTCTTT

J gene: TRBJ2-3
V gene: TRBV29-1
D gene: NA
clone size: NA
CDR3 protein: CSVAIEGQGDTQYF
CDR3 DNA: TGCAGCGTCGCAATAGAGGGGCAAGGAGATACGCAGTATTTT

J gene: TRBJ2-3
V gene: TRBV24-1
D gene: NA
clone size: few
CDR3 protein: CATSEGTYSTDTQYF
CDR3 DNA: TGTGCCACCAGTGAAGGGACCTATAGCACAGATACGCAGTATTTT

J gene: TRBJ2-1
V gene: TRBV19
D gene: TRBD2
clone size: NA
CDR3 protein: CASSIFGGDLNEQFF
CDR3 DNA: TGTGCCAGTAGTATTTTCGGGGGGGATCTCAATGAGCAGTTCTTC

J gene: TRBJ2-2
V gene: TRBV6-5
D gene: NA
clone size: few
CDR3 protein: CATQGGGTPANTGELFF
CDR3 DNA: TGTGCCACCCAAGGGGGGGGAACACCGGCGAACACCGGGGAGCTGTTTTTT

J gene: TRBJ1-1
V gene: TRBV11-2
D gene: NA
clone size: NA
CDR3 protein: CASSFGGATEAFF
CDR3 DNA: TGTGCCAGCAGCTTTGGGGGGGCCACTGAAGCTTTCTTT

J gene: TRBJ1-2
V gene: TRBV12-3/TRBV12-4
D gene: TRBD1
clone size: NA
CDR3 protein: CASLGTAGRCTF
CDR3 DNA: TGTGCCAGCCTCGGGACAGCGGGACGTTGCACCTTC

J gene: TRBJ2-1
V gene: TRBV7-2
D gene: NA
clone size: NA
CDR3 protein: CASSPWRQRGYNEQFF
CDR3 DNA: TGTGCCAGCAGCCCCTGGCGGCAGAGGGGATACAATGAGCAGTTCTTC

J gene: TRBJ2-7
V gene: TRBV10-3
D gene: NA
clone size: NA
CDR3 protein: CAISEQPGPTEQYF
CDR3 DNA: TGTGCCATCAGTGAGCAGCCGGGACCGACTGAGCAGTACTTC

J gene: TRBJ2-3
V gene: TRBV5-1
D gene: TRBD1
clone size: many
CDR3 protein: CASSLGGTGQDTQYF
CDR3 DNA: TGCGCCAGCAGCTTGGGCGGGACAGGGCAAGATACGCAGTATTTT

J gene: TRBJ1-5
V gene: TRBV6-1
D gene: NA
clone size: few
CDR3 protein: CASTTVSNQPQHF
CDR3 DNA: TGTGCCAGCACGACAGTGAGCAATCAGCCCCAGCATTTT

J gene: TRBJ2-3
V gene: TRBV6-2/TRBV6-3
D gene: TRBD1
clone size: few
CDR3 protein: CASSPGTAASVADTQYF
CDR3 DNA: TGTGCCAGCAGCCCGGGGACAGCGGCCTCCGTCGCAGATACGCAGTATTTT

J gene: TRBJ1-3
V gene: TRBV2
D gene: NA
clone size: few
CDR3 protein: CASSARGSGNTIYF
CDR3 DNA: TGTGCCAGCAGTGCCAGGGGTTCTGGAAACACCATATATTTT

J gene: TRBJ2-1
V gene: TRBV4-3
D gene: TRBD2
clone size: few
CDR3 protein: CASSQRWRQGGEEQFF
CDR3 DNA: TGCGCCAGCAGCCAACGCTGGCGGCAGGGAGGGGAAGAGCAGTTCTTC

J gene: TRBJ2-3
V gene: TRBV6-6
D gene: NA
clone size: few
CDR3 protein: CASSYQGSRTDTQYF
CDR3 DNA: TGTGCCAGCAGTTACCAGGGCTCAAGGACAGATACGCAGTATTTT

J gene: TRBJ2-1
V gene: TRBV20-1
D gene: TRBD1
clone size: many
CDR3 protein: CSARNPTGATYNEQFF
CDR3 DNA: TGCAGTGCCAGAAACCCTACAGGGGCCACCTACAATGAGCAGTTCTTC

J gene: TRBJ2-5
V gene: TRBV12-3/TRBV12-4
D gene: TRBD1
clone size: NA
CDR3 protein: CASRNRGRLGETQYF
CDR3 DNA: TGTGCCAGCAGGAACAGGGGACGGCTTGGAGAGACCCAGTACTTC

J gene: TRBJ2-5
V gene: TRBV4-1
D gene: TRBD2
clone size: many
CDR3 protein: CASSPWGSGPLGETQYF
CDR3 DNA: TGCGCCAGCAGCCCCTGGGGTAGCGGGCCTTTGGGGGAGACCCAGTACTTC

J gene: TRBJ1-2
V gene: TRBV2
D gene: TRBD1
clone size: few
CDR3 protein: CASGGDYGYTF
CDR3 DNA: TGTGCTTCAGGGGGCGACTATGGCTACACCTTC